This T cell receptor beta chain was captured by sequencing in a study of blood T cell repertoires in COVID-19. Study-level background: Samples came from the United States, Italy and Spain, spanning acute and convalescent COVID-19. T cells, B-cell-depleted T cells, or PBMCs supplied cDNA or gDNA.

The junction had 8 bases not matched to a gene; V was cut back by 5 bases and J by 5 bases. The CDR3 covers 15 residues. Germline CDR1 MNHNY, CDR2 SVGAGI (reference sequence). Original data processing: Estimated nucleated cell counts came from reference gene primer amplification. Clones were read by immunoSEQ multiplex PCR, and TCRdb kept only the in-frame ones, dropping some. V and J calls and clone size are given by that table; D and trimming were obtained from the DNA. The sample consists of about 140,000 clones, almost 90% of them appearing once. The clonotype comes from a woman aged 60-70 years with acute or convalescent COVID-19. Input material: peripheral blood. The rearrangement joins TRBV6-6 to TRBJ1-1; 10 nucleotides match TRBD1. CDR3 bases: TGTGCCAGCAGTCCCGGGACAGGGGTGAGGACTGAAGCTTTCTTT. Protein product: CASSPGTGVRTEAFF.